This T cell receptor (beta chain) derives from a study of blood T cell repertoires in COVID-19. In the study overall: Samples of COVID-19 (acute and convalescent) were obtained from the United States, Italy and Spain. Nucleic acid was either cDNA or gDNA, and it came from T cells, B-cell-depleted T cells, or PBMCs.

Trimming removed 4 bases at V and 2 bases at J, with 12 bases between. Germline V gene lookup returns CDR1 SGHTA and CDR2 FQGNSA. The CDR3 covers 14 residues. Per the authors' pipeline: Scientists estimated how many nucleated cells there were by amplifying reference gene primers. Data came from immunoSEQ multiplex PCR; TCRdb stores just in-frame clones and leaves some out. For V, J and clone size, that table is used; D and trimming come from the DNA. The sample has 50,000 or so clones; about three quarters are singletons. The chain employs TRBV7-2 and TRBJ2-7; no clear D gene. The sequenced sample was peripheral blood. This TCR came from a human donor with active or convalescent COVID-19. The donor label of this sample is uncertain. CDR3: CASSSRRLTYEQYF. CDR3 DNA sequence: TGTGCCAGCAGCTCCCGCAGATTAACCTACGAGCAGTACTTC.